What follows is one T cell receptor (beta chain) and its context. Its antigen is undetermined. After removal of 5 bases from V and 2 bases from J, the junction contained 6 bases not matched to a gene. CDR3 length equals 15 residues. The germline CDR1 and CDR2 sequences are KGHSH and LQKENI. The data were taken from a study of T cell responses to AZD1222 COVID-19 vaccine. Study-wide results and limits: Donors in the cohort were predominantly white British and more often female, and clonal diversity was possibly underestimated. Spike-specific TCR depth and breadth grew after two AZD1222 doses.

Here immunoSEQ multiplex PCR was the method, and the copy in TCRdb shows in-frame clones only, minus some. The sample includes tens of thousands of clones, more than 70% seen only once; the top ten take about an eighth. This chain uses TRBV18 with TRBJ1-5; 7 nucleotides align to TRBD1. The origin of this receptor is an adult in good health. Sequencing was performed on peripheral blood, taken on day 0 of AZD1222 vaccination. CDR3 sequence reads: CASSITGEGNQPQHF. The CDR3 nucleotides read TGTGCCAGCTCAATCACAGGGGAGGGCAATCAGCCCCAGCATTTT.